The source of this T cell receptor beta chain is a study of CD8 T cells in Susac syndrome. General observations from the study: The number of individuals included in the study's TCR sequencing and HLA analysis was acknowledged as relatively small.

Random hexamers primed reverse transcription of roughly 0.5 to 1 ug RNA. An immunoSEQ multiplex PCR generated amplified TCR beta CDR3 products spanning 54 Vbeta and 13 Jbeta. TCRdb ran MiXCR on the immunoSEQ multiplex PCR reads and lists one entry per CDR3 protein. The sample includes about 180,000 distinct CDR3 sequences, 95% of them seen just once. Blood CD8+ and CD4+ T cells underwent high-throughput TCR beta sequencing. The TEMRA cells underwent FACS enrichment, while the CD8+ and CD4+ T cells underwent negative isolation. CDR1 is SQVTM, CDR2 ANQGSEA, per germline. V gave up 0 bases and J gave up 0 bases, with 15 bases separating them. The CDR3 length is 17 residues. A remark on this clonotype: Its antigen is unidentified.

Specimen: CD4+ T cells from PBMCs. The receptor was derived from a human donor with multiple sclerosis. The chain carries TRBV29-1 and TRBJ2-1; no firm D call. CDR3 sequence (DNA): TGCAGCGTTGAAGATCCGGTGTCTGGGGACTCCTACAATGAGCAGTTCTTC. This translates into CSVEDPVSGDSYNEQFF.